This TCR beta chain was sequenced during a study of cytomegalovirus exposure and HLA in healthy donors. Study results and caveats: Among the CMV-associated chains, three were confirmed in vitro as specific for CMV antigens.

Researchers ran the PCR with 60 Vbeta and 13 Jbeta primers. Here immunoSEQ multiplex PCR was the method, and the copy in TCRdb shows in-frame clones only, minus some. This sample yields about 160,000 clones, of which almost 80% are seen a single time; more than 0.75% belongs to the top ten. In its sample, this clone was seen once. The target antigen is unknown. This CDR3 is built from 13 residues. Trimming shortened V by 5 bases and J by 4 bases, and 11 bases separated the two germline ends. Germline V gives CDR1 LNHNV, CDR2 YYDKDF (reference sequence). This chain connects TRBV15 to TRBJ1-1; D gene unclear. Input material: PBMCs. This TCR was recovered from a woman between 50 and 59 years old in good health and CMV-seropositive. CDR3 loop: CATSDTVFTEAFF. CDR3 nucleotide sequence: TGTGCCACCAGCGACACAGTTTTCACTGAAGCTTTCTTT.